These T cell receptor beta chains were read from a single sample in a study of blood T cell repertoires in COVID-19. The table came from immunoSEQ multiplex PCR; TCRdb's copy has only in-frame clones and leaves some out. In the table there are about 210,000 clones, roughly 90% of which are singletons. The specimen was peripheral blood. The receptors were sampled from a man aged 18 to 29 with active or convalescent COVID-19. Each CDR3 is given with its conserved first and last residue. D genes are given only for firm matches. The listing skips clone size in some rows; elsewhere it reads once, few, many or a size class.

d_gene	abundance	v_gene	len	j_gene	CDR3aa	CDR3nt
NA	NA	TRBV27	14	TRBJ1-1	CASSLTGVGTEAFF	TGTGCCAGCAGTTTGACCGGGGTGGGCACTGAAGCTTTCTTT
NA	NA	TRBV7-8	16	TRBJ1-6	CASSSVGSSYNSPLHF	TGTGCCAGCAGCTCTGTGGGGAGCTCCTATAATTCACCCCTCCACTTT
NA	NA	TRBV14	15	TRBJ2-7	CASSQDSGRSYEQYF	TGTGCCAGCAGCCAAGATTCGGGGAGGTCCTACGAGCAGTACTTC
NA	NA	TRBV4-1	16	TRBJ2-5	CASSQAPASGQETQYF	TGCGCCAGCAGCCAAGCTCCGGCCAGCGGGCAAGAGACCCAGTACTTC
NA	NA	TRBV19	14	TRBJ1-2	CASSIRLWTNGYTF	TGTGCCAGTAGTATACGTTTATGGACTAATGGCTACACCTTC
TRBD1	few	TRBV5-6	15	TRBJ2-7	CASSFLGQGAYEQYF	TGTGCCAGCAGCTTCCTTGGACAGGGGGCGTACGAGCAGTACTTC
NA	NA	TRBV6-6	18	TRBJ1-2	CASSRSPQHVSTVLGYTF	TGTGCCAGCAGTCGAAGCCCCCAACACGTCTCGACAGTTCTTGGCTACACCTTC
TRBD1	NA	TRBV6-6	16	TRBJ2-1	CASRDSGTGGKNEQFF	TGTGCCAGCAGGGATTCGGGGACAGGGGGAAAGAATGAGCAGTTCTTC
TRBD2	NA	TRBV12-5	20	TRBJ2-5	CASGLAPGLGGGGRGKTQYF	TGTGCTAGTGGTTTGGCCCCCGGACTTGGTGGTGGCGGGAGGGGGAAGACCCAGTACTTC
TRBD2	NA	TRBV7-2	17	TRBJ2-6	CASSLTSGRSGANVLTF	TGTGCCAGCAGCTTGACTAGCGGGCGCTCTGGGGCCAACGTCCTGACTTTC
NA	NA	TRBV5-1	14	TRBJ1-5	CASSPGHPNQPQHF	TGCGCCAGCAGCCCGGGACACCCCAATCAGCCCCAGCATTTT
TRBD1	NA	TRBV29-1	18	TRBJ2-5	CSVEKGPIGQDYQETQYF	TGCAGCGTTGAAAAGGGGCCGATTGGACAGGACTACCAAGAGACCCAGTACTTC
TRBD2	NA	TRBV6-2/TRBV6-3	16	TRBJ2-1	CASSPPAGRGDNEQFF	TGTGCCAGCAGTCCGCCAGCCGGGAGGGGAGACAATGAGCAGTTCTTC
NA	NA	TRBV3-1/TRBV3-2	16	TRBJ1-2	CASSPPHADRLSGCTF	TGTGCCAGCAGCCCTCCCCACGCTGACAGACTCTCTGGCTGCACCTTC
NA	once	TRBV1	13	TRBJ2-3	CTSSQPLADTQYF	TGCACCAGCAGCCAACCCCTAGCAGATACGCAGTATTTT
NA	NA	TRBV5-1	16	TRBJ2-2	CASSLASVANTGELFF	TGCGCCAGCAGCTTGGCCTCGGTGGCGAACACCGGGGAGCTGTTTTTT
NA	NA	TRBV5-1	13	TRBJ1-1	CASSLARDSEAFF	TGCGCCAGCAGCTTGGCCAGGGATAGTGAAGCTTTCTTT
TRBD1	NA	TRBV5-1	14	TRBJ1-6	CASSPQGQGSPLHF	TGCGCCAGCAGCCCCCAGGGACAGGGGTCACCCCTCCACTTT
TRBD2	NA	TRBV4-2	15	TRBJ2-7	CASSQNSGSRHEQYF	TGTGCCAGCAGCCAGAATAGCGGGAGTAGGCACGAGCAGTACTTC
NA	NA	TRBV12-3/TRBV12-4	13	TRBJ1-5	CASSSTITQPQHF	TGTGCCAGCAGTTCGACTATAACTCAGCCCCAGCATTTT
NA	once	TRBV27	14	TRBJ2-7	CASSFMGPPYEQYF	TGTGCCAGCAGTTTTATGGGGCCCCCCTACGAGCAGTACTTC
TRBD1	NA	TRBV11-2	17	TRBJ1-1	CASSLVPGQGMNTEAFF	TGTGCCAGCAGCTTAGTTCCGGGACAGGGAATGAACACTGAAGCTTTCTTT
NA	NA	TRBV11-2	12	TRBJ1-4	CASSELGEKLFF	TGTGCCAGCAGCGAACTTGGTGAAAAACTGTTTTTT
TRBD2	NA	TRBV7-8	17	TRBJ2-3	CASSLEWTSGLPDTQYF	TGTGCCAGCAGCTTAGAGTGGACTAGCGGGTTACCCGATACGCAGTATTTT
TRBD1	NA	TRBV3-1/TRBV3-2	16	TRBJ1-1	CASSQIQGAMNTEAFF	TGTGCCAGCAGCCAAATACAGGGGGCCATGAACACTGAAGCTTTCTTT
TRBD2	NA	TRBV27	15	TRBJ2-3	CASRERGDPMSTQYF	TGTGCCAGCAGGGAACGGGGGGATCCCATGAGTACGCAGTATTTT
TRBD2	NA	TRBV5-1	19	TRBJ2-3	CASSLGLAGGPSSTDTQYF	TGCGCCAGCAGCTTGGGACTAGCGGGGGGGCCCTCTAGCACAGATACGCAGTATTTT
NA	NA	TRBV5-4	15	TRBJ2-2	CASSLDAWNTGELFF	TGTGCCAGCAGCTTGGATGCGTGGAACACCGGGGAGCTGTTTTTT
NA	NA	TRBV6-2/TRBV6-3	14	TRBJ2-2	CASSYSTRRGELFF	TGTGCCAGCAGTTACTCAACTAGACGCGGGGAGCTGTTTTTT
TRBD2	NA	TRBV4-3	16	TRBJ2-2	CASSQDSGGNTGELFF	TGCGCCAGCAGCCAAGATTCGGGAGGGAACACCGGGGAGCTGTTTTTT
TRBD2	NA	TRBV5-8	16	TRBJ2-5	CASSLGVAGVEETQYF	TGTGCCAGCAGCTTGGGAGTAGCGGGAGTTGAAGAGACCCAGTACTTC
TRBD1	NA	TRBV5-1	16	TRBJ1-1	CASSLWTGGVWTEAFF	TGCGCCAGCAGCTTATGGACAGGGGGCGTCTGGACTGAAGCTTTCTTT
NA	NA	TRBV2	14	TRBJ1-5	CASRTRVGNQPQHF	TGTGCCAGCAGGACCAGGGTTGGGAATCAGCCCCAGCATTTT
TRBD2	NA	TRBV6-6	15	TRBJ2-7	CASSPGLAAMGGQYF	TGTGCCAGCAGCCCGGGACTAGCGGCCATGGGGGGGCAGTACTTC
TRBD1	NA	TRBV7-9	17	TRBJ2-5	CASSLVPGTDYQETQYF	TGTGCCAGCAGCTTAGTGCCCGGGACAGACTACCAAGAGACCCAGTACTTC
TRBD1	NA	TRBV5-6	13	TRBJ1-1	CASSLYRGAEAFF	TGTGCCAGCAGCTTATACAGGGGCGCTGAAGCTTTCTTT
NA	NA	TRBV12-5	18	TRBJ2-1	CASGLVLEGTGSYNEQFF	TGTGCTAGTGGTTTGGTACTCGAGGGAACGGGCTCCTACAATGAGCAGTTCTTC
TRBD2	NA	TRBV4-3	16	TRBJ2-1	CASSQETSGGYNEQFF	TGCGCCAGCAGCCAAGAGACTAGCGGAGGTTACAATGAGCAGTTCTTC
NA	NA	TRBV19	14	TRBJ1-2	CASSDSATNYGYTF	TGTGCCAGTAGCGACAGCGCAACTAACTATGGCTACACCTTC
TRBD1	NA	TRBV5-5	16	TRBJ1-2	CASSRVGDRPTYGYTF	TGTGCCAGCAGCCGGGTGGGGGACAGGCCTACCTATGGCTACACCTTC
TRBD2	once	TRBV27	15	TRBJ2-2	CASSHTSGGTGELFF	TGTGCCAGCAGCCACACTAGCGGGGGAACCGGGGAGCTGTTTTTT
TRBD2	once	TRBV7-2	16	TRBJ2-2	CASLRSGTGGTGELFF	TGTGCCAGCCTCCGGTCAGGAACGGGAGGCACCGGGGAGCTGTTTTTT
NA	NA	TRBV10-3	15	TRBJ2-2	CAISGLGANTGELFF	TGTGCCATCAGTGGACTAGGTGCAAACACCGGGGAGCTGTTTTTT
TRBD2	NA	TRBV19	19	TRBJ2-3	CASSRAGLAGYPSTDTQYF	TGTGCCAGTAGTCGAGCCGGACTAGCGGGATACCCTAGCACAGATACGCAGTATTTT
NA	NA	TRBV11-3	16	TRBJ2-1	CASSLYTGSSYNEQFF	TGTGCCAGCAGCTTATACACAGGGAGCTCCTACAATGAGCAGTTCTTC
NA	NA	TRBV6-5	16	TRBJ2-1	CASSYNQGGSYNEQFF	TGTGCCAGCAGTTACAATCAGGGGGGATCCTACAATGAGCAGTTCTTC
NA	NA	TRBV6-1	13	TRBJ1-2	CASSDRPPGGYTF	TGTGCCAGCAGTGATCGTCCACCGGGGGGCTACACCTTC
TRBD1	once	TRBV9	14	TRBJ2-5	CASSIRTGQETQYF	TGTGCCAGCAGCATTCGGACAGGGCAAGAGACCCAGTACTTC
NA	NA	TRBV6-5	15	TRBJ1-1	CASSYSNLGDTEAFF	TGTGCCAGCAGTTACTCGAATCTGGGAGACACTGAAGCTTTCTTT
NA	NA	TRBV27	20	TRBJ1-2	CASSRRIGGQTQFINYGYTF	TGTGCCAGCAGTAGGAGGATAGGAGGACAGACCCAATTCATAAACTATGGCTACACCTTC
NA	NA	TRBV6-5	15	TRBJ1-6	CASRDLGRVNSPLHF	TGTGCCAGCAGGGACCTAGGCAGGGTGAACTCACCCCTCCACTTT
TRBD2	NA	TRBV5-8	17	TRBJ2-3	CASSLGLAGVRTDTQYF	TGTGCCAGCAGCTTGGGACTAGCGGGGGTGCGAACAGATACGCAGTATTTT
TRBD2	NA	TRBV19	15	TRBJ2-1	CATNQLAGGLSEQFF	TGTGCCACCAACCAACTAGCGGGAGGGCTTAGTGAGCAGTTCTTC
TRBD1	NA	TRBV6-5	15	TRBJ1-5	CASSRRDSSSQPQHF	TGTGCCAGCAGTAGACGGGACAGTTCCAGTCAGCCCCAGCATTTT
TRBD1	few	TRBV5-6	17	TRBJ2-1	CASSLAVGQGLYDEQFF	TGTGCCAGCAGCTTGGCCGTGGGACAGGGTCTTTACGATGAGCAGTTCTTC
NA	NA	TRBV25-1	15	TRBJ1-6	CASSVAGRRNSPLHF	TGTGCCAGCAGTGTAGCGGGCCGTCGAAATTCACCCCTCCACTTT
TRBD1	once	TRBV7-6	15	TRBJ2-3	CASSPSGTGDNTQYF	TGTGCCAGCAGCCCGTCCGGGACAGGGGACAATACGCAGTATTTT